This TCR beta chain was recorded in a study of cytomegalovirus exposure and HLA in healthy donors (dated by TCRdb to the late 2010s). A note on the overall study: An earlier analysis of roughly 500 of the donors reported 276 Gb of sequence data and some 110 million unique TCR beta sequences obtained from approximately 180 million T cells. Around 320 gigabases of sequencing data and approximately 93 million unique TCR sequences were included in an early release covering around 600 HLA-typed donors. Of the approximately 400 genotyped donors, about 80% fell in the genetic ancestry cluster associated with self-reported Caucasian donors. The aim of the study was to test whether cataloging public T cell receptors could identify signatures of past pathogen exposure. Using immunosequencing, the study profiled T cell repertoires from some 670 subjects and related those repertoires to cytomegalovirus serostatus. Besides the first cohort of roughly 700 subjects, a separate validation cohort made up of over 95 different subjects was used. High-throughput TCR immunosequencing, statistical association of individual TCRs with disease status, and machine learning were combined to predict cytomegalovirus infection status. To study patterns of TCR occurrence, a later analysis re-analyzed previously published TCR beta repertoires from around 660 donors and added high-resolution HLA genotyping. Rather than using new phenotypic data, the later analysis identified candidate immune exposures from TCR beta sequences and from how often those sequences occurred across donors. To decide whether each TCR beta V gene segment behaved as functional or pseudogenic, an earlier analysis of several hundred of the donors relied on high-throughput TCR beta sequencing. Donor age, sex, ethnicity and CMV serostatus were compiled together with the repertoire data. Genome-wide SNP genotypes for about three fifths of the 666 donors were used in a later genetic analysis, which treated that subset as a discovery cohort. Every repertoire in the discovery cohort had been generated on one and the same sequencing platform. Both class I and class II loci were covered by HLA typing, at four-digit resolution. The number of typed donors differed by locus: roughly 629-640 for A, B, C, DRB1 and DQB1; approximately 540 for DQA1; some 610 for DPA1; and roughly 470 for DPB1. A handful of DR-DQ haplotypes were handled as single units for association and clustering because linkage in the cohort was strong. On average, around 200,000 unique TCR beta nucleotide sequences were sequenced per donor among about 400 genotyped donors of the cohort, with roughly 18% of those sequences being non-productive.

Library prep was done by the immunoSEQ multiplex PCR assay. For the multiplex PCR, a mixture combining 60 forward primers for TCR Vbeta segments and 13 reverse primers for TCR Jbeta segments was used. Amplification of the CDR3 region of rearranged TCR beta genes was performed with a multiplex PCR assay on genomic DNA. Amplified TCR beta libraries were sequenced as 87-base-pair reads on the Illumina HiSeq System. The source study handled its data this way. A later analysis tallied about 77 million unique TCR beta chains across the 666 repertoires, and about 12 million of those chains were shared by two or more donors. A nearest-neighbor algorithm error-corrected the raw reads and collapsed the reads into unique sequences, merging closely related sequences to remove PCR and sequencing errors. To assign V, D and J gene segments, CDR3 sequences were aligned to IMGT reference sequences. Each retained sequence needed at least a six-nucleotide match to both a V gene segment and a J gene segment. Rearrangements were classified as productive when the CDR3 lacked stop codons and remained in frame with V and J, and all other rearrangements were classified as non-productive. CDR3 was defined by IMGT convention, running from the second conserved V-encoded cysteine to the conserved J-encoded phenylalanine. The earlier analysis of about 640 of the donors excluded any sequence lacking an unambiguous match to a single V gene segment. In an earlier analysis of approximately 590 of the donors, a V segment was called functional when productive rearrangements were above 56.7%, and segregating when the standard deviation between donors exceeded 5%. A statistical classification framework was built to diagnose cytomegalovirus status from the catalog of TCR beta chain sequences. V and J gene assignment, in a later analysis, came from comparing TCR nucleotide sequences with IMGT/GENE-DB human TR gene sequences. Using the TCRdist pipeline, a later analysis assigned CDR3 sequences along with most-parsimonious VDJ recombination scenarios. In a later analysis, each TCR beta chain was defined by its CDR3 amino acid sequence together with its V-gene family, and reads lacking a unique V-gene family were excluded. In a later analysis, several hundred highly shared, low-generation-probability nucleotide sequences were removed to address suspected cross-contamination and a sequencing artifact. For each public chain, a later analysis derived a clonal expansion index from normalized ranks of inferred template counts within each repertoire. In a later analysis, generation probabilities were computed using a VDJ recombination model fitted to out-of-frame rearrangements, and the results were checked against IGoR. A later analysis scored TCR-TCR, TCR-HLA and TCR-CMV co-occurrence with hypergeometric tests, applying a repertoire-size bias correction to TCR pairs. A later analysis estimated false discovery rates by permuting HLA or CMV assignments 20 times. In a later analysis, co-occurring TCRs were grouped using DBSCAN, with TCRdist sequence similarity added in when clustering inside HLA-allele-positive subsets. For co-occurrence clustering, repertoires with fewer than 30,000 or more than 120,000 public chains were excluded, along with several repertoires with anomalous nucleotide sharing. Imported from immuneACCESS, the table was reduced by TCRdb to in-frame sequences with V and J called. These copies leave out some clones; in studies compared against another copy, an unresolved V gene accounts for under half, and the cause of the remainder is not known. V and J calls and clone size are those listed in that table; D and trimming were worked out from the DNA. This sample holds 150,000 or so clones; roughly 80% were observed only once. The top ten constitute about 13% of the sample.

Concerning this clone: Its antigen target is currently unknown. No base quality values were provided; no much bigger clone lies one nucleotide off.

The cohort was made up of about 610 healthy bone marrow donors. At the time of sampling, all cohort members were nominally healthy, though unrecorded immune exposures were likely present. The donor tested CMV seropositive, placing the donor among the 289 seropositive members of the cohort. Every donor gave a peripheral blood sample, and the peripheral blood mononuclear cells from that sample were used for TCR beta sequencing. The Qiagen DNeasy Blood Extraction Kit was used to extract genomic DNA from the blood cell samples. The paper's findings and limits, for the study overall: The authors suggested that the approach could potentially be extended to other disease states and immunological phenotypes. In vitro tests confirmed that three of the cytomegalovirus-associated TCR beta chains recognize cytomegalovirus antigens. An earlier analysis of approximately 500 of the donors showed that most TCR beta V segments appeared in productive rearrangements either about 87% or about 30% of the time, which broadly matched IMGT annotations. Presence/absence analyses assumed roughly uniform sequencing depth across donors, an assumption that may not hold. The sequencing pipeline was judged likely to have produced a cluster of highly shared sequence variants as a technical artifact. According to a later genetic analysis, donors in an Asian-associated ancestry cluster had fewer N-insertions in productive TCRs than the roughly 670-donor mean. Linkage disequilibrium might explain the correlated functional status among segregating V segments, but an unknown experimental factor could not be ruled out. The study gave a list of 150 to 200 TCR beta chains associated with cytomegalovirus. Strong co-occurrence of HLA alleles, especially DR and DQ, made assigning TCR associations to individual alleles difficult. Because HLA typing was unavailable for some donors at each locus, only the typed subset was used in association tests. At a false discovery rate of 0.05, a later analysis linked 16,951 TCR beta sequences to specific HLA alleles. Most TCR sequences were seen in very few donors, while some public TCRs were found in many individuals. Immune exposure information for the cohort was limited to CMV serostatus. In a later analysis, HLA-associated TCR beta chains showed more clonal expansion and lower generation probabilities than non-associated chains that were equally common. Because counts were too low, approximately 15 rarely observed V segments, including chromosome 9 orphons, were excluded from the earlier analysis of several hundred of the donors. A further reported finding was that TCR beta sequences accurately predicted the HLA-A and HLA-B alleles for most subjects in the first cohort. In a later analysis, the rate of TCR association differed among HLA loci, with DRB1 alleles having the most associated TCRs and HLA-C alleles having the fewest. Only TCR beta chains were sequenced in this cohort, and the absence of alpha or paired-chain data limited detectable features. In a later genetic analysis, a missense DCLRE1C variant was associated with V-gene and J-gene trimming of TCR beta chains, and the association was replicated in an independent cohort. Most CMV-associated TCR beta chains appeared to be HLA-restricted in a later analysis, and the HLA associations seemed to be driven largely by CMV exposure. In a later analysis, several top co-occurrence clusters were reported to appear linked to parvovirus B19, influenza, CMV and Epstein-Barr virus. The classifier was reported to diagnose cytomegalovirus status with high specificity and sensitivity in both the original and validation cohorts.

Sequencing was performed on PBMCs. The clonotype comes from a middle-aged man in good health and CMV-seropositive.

The CDR3 protein: CASSLGDIAKNIQYF. The DNA sequence is given as TGTGCCAGCAGCCTAGGGGACATAGCCAAAAACATTCAGTACTTC. The chain was built from TRBV7-9 and TRBJ2-4; the D segment could be TRBD1, given 6 matching bases. The V and J ends are trimmed by 5 bases and 0 bases, leaving 11 bases between them. CDR3 length: 15 amino acids, cysteine to phenylalanine. CDR3 DNA only is kept here, 45 bases in frame from base 1. Via the germline V gene (reference sequence), CDR1 is SEHNR and CDR2 FQNEAQ.